The 16 T cell receptor beta chains below come from one sample, sequenced in a study of blood T cell repertoires in COVID-19. Clones were sequenced by immunoSEQ multiplex PCR, and TCRdb holds only the in-frame ones, with some missing. The sample contains around 80,000 clones, around 90% of which appear only once. Sequenced input: peripheral blood. The receptors were sampled from a woman older than 75 with acute or convalescent COVID-19.

The rearrangement joins TRBV5-6 to TRBJ2-2, with TRBD2 matching over 10 bases. J was trimmed by 7 bases and V by 1 base; bases with no gene match: 7. The length of the CDR3 is 16 residues. Germline CDR1 is SGHDT and CDR2 is YYEEEE. The CDR3, as DNA: TGTGCCAGCAGCTTGTATAGCGGGGGGTTGTTCGGGGAGCTGTTTTTT. This codes for CASSLYSGGLFGELFF. The variable domain in full, with the rest retrieved from reference TRBV5-6 and TRBJ2-2, is DAGVTQSPTHLIKTRGQQVTLRCSPKSGHDTVSWYQQALGQGPQFIFQYYEEEERQRGNFPDRFSGHQFPNYSSELNVNALLLGDSALYLCASSLYSGGLFGELFFGEGSRLTVL.

V gene TRBV4-1 combines with J gene TRBJ2-1, with a possible D match to TRBD2 (6 bases). This CDR3 is built from 17 residues. Trimming took off 0 bases at V and 5 bases at J, with 17 bases between the two ends. Germline V lookup: CDR1 MGHRA, CDR2 YSYEKL. The CDR3 nucleotides read TGCGCCAGCAGCCAAGAGAGGGGACGGGGGAATCACAATGAGCAGTTCTTC. Its protein is CASSQERGRGNHNEQFF.

This clone was recorded once. V is TRBV6-6 and J is TRBJ1-1; perhaps TRBD1 as D (5 bases). This CDR3 has 13 amino acids. The V end lost 2 bases, the J end lost 7 bases, and 11 bases lay between the germline ends. CDR1 MNHNY and CDR2 SVGAGI come from the germline V gene (reference sequence). The CDR3 here is CASSYAGRGEAFF. The CDR3 DNA sequence: TGTGCCAGCAGTTACGCGGGACGGGGTGAAGCTTTCTTT.

The rearrangement joins TRBV9 to TRBJ1-2; TRBD1 matches at 7 bases. Germline V gene lookup returns CDR1 SGDLS and CDR2 YYNGEE. The CDR3 runs to 14 residues. V lost 4 bases, J lost 3 bases, and 6 bases stayed unmatched. The CDR3 coding sequence is TGTGCCAGCAGCCCAACAGGGGATGACTATGGCTACACCTTC. Its translation: CASSPTGDDYGYTF.

This clone has a single count. The chain joins TRBV15 to TRBJ2-1; D might be TRBD2 (6 bases). V was pared by 5 bases and J by 4 bases, with 15 bases between. The CDR3 extends over 15 amino acids. Germline CDR1 and CDR2: LNHNV and YYDKDF (reference sequence). The CDR3 reads CATSFGGIGYNEQFF. The DNA of the CDR3 is TGTGCCACCAGCTTTGGCGGGATCGGGTACAATGAGCAGTTCTTC.

The chain couples TRBV19 to TRBJ2-1, with TRBD2 as a possible D gene (5 bases). Trimming removed 6 bases at V and 9 bases at J, with 12 bases between. There are 12 residues in the CDR3. CDR1 LNHDA and CDR2 SQIVND come from the germline V gene (reference sequence). The CDR3 sequence: CASSSLGSEQFF. CDR3 nucleotides: TGTGCCAGTAGCTCACTAGGGAGTGAGCAGTTCTTC.

The chain couples TRBV9 to TRBJ2-1; D is perhaps TRBD1 (6 bases). CDR3 length: 17 amino acids. Trimming shortened V by 3 bases and J by 6 bases, and 22 bases separated the two germline ends. The germline V gene encodes CDR1 SGDLS and CDR2 YYNGEE. Here the CDR3 reads CASSGIGGPLPFNEQFF. CDR3 in DNA: TGTGCCAGCAGCGGCATAGGGGGTCCCCTCCCTTTCAATGAGCAGTTCTTC.

This chain connects TRBV10-1 to TRBJ2-7; perhaps TRBD2 as D (5 bases). The CDR3 totals 14 residues. The V gene's germline CDR1 is WNHNN and CDR2 SYGVQD (reference sequence). V was pared by 4 bases and J by 9 bases, with 19 bases between. CDR3: CASSVPGLRLGQYF. CDR3 bases: TGCGCCAGCAGTGTTCCGGGATTACGCCTGGGGCAGTACTTC.

The chain joins TRBV28 to TRBJ1-6, with D perhaps TRBD1 (6 bases). Trimming removed 5 bases from V and 9 bases from J, with 14 bases in between. The CDR3 consists of 14 residues. Germline-derived CDR1 and CDR2 are MDHEN and SYDVKM. In nucleotides, the CDR3 is TGTGCCAGCAGTAGAAGCACAGGGAGTTCACCCCTCCACTTT. Amino acids: CASSRSTGSSPLHF.

The chain has TRBV10-3 and TRBJ2-1, with D unclear. V was clipped by 5 bases and J by 2 bases, with 10 bases between them. CDR3 size: 14 residues. The germline CDR1 and CDR2 sequences are ENHRY and SYGVKD. The CDR3 sequence: CAISIPPTYNEQFF. The CDR3 bases are TGTGCCATCAGTATTCCACCTACCTACAATGAGCAGTTCTTC.

This sequence joins TRBV7-3 and TRBJ2-2; 8 bases are shared with TRBD2. The ends lost 5 bases at V and 8 bases at J; junction bases unmatched: 4. From germline, CDR1 is SGHTA and CDR2 FQGTGA. There are 13 residues in the CDR3. This chain's CDR3 is CASSTLAAGELFF. CDR3 DNA sequence: TGTGCCAGCAGCACACTAGCGGCGGGGGAGCTGTTTTTT.

V usage is TRBV27 and J usage is TRBJ1-1, with D possibly TRBD1 on 5 matching bases. The length of the CDR3 is 20 residues. The germline CDR1 and CDR2 sequences are MNHEY and SMNVEV (reference sequence). Trimming removed 6 bases from V and 4 bases from J, with 33 bases in between. CDR3 protein: CASRSLGGGRRVERGTEAFF. Here the CDR3 DNA reads TGTGCCAGCAGGTCGCTGGGCGGGGGTCGCCGTGTGGAGAGGGGCACTGAAGCTTTCTTT.

The V and J genes are TRBV5-6 and TRBJ2-1, with 8 bases matching TRBD2. Germline trimming cut 0 bases from V and 2 bases from J; bases unmatched to any gene: 7. The CDR3 is 17 residues long. Germline lookup yields CDR1 SGHDT and CDR2 YYEEEE. The CDR3 loop is CASSLASGLRTYNEQFF. Here the CDR3 DNA reads TGTGCCAGCAGCTTGGCTAGCGGGCTGAGGACCTACAATGAGCAGTTCTTC.

The chain recombines TRBV7-9 with TRBJ1-4; D is perhaps TRBD1 (6 bases). Trimming cost V 5 bases and J 3 bases, with 13 bases left between them. Germline V lookup: CDR1 SEHNR, CDR2 FQNEAQ (reference sequence). This CDR3 has 15 amino acids. CDR3 sequence (DNA): TGTGCCAGCAGCCTGCGACAGGTGTCTAATGAAAAACTGTTTTTT. Its translation is CASSLRQVSNEKLFF. The whole variable domain, filled in from reference TRBV7-9 and TRBJ1-4, reads DTGVSQNPRHKITKRGQNVTFRCDPISEHNRLYWYRQTLGQGPEFLTYFQNEAQLEKSRLLSDRFSAERPKGSFSTLEIQRTEQGDSAMYLCASSLRQVSNEKLFFGSGTQLSVL.

V gene TRBV2 combines with J gene TRBJ2-5, with D maybe TRBD1 (5 bases). The CDR3 extends over 13 amino acids. Germline V lookup: CDR1 SNHLY, CDR2 FYNNEI. V was clipped by 8 bases and J by 2 bases, with 12 bases between them. The CDR3 region has the DNA TGTGCCAGCGGACAAGTGAATCAAGAGACCCAGTACTTC. It yields the protein CASGQVNQETQYF. Full variable domain (outside the CDR3, taken from reference TRBV2 and TRBJ2-5): EPEVTQTPSHQVTQMGQEVILRCVPISNHLYFYWYRQILGQKVEFLVSFYNNEISEKSEIFDDQFSVERPDGSNFTLKIRSTKLEDSAMYFCASGQVNQETQYFGPGTRLLVL.

V is TRBV6-5 and J is TRBJ1-6; no clear D gene. V shed 2 bases and J shed 6 bases, with 14 bases lying between them. Germline V lookup: CDR1 MNHEY, CDR2 SVGAGI. The CDR3 is 16 amino acids. The CDR3 reads CASSYLRRDGNSPLHF. CDR3 nucleotide sequence: TGTGCCAGCAGTTACCTCAGGCGGGATGGTAATTCACCCCTCCACTTT.